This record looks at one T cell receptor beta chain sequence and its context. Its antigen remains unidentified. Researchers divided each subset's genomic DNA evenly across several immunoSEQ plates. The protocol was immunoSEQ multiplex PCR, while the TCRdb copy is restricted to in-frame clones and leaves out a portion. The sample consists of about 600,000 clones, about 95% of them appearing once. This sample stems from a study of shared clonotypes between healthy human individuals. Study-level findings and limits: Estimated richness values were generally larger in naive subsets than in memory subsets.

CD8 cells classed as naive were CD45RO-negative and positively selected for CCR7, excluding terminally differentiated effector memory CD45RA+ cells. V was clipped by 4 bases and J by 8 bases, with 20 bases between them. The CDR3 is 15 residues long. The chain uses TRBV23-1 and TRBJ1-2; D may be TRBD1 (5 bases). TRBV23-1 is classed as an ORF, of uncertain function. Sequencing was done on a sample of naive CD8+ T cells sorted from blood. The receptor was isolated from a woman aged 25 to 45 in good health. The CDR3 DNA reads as TGCGCCAGCAGTCCGTTGGGACTGACCTGCGACGGCTACACCTTC. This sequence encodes CASSPLGLTCDGYTF.